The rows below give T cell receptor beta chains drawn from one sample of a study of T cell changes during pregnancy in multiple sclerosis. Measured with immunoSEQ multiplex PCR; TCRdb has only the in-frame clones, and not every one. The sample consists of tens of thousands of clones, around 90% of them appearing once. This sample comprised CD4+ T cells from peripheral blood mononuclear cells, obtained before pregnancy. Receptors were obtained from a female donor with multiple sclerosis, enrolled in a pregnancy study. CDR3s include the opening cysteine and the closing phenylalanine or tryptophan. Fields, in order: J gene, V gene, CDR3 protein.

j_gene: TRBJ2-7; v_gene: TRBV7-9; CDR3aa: CASSLTSGSFSYEQYF
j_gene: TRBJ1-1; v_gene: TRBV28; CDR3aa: CASRRPAGRNTEAFF
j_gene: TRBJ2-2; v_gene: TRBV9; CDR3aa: CASSVDSVAGGGELFF
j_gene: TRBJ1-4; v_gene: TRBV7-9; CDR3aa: CASSLGGPSQANEKLFF
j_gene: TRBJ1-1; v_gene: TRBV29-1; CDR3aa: CSPYLSTNTEAFF
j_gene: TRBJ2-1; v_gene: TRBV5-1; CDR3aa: CASSPTGTLGSNEQFF
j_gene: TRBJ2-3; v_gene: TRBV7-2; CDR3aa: CASSLGLRRGGPSDTQYF
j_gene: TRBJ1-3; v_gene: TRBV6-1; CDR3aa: CASSGGTGGRNTIYF
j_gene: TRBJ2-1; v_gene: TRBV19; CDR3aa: CATAPTSASYNEQFF
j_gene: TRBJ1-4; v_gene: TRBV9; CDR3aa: CASSPRSGQEKLFF
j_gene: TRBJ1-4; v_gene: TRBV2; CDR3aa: CAIRQGAGEKLFF
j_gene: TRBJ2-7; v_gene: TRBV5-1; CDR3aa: CASSLGLRDRGDEQYF
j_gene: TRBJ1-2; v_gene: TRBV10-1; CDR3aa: CASSATGNYGYTF
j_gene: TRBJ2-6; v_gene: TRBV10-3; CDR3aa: CAISESKAGADSGANVLTF
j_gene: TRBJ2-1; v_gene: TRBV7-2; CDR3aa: CASSFPVAGEGEQFF